This T cell receptor beta chain is from a study of cytomegalovirus exposure and HLA in healthy donors. Background on the study: Inside one of the first data releases sat about 91 million unique TCRs taken from HLA-typed donors. Whole-study findings and limits: Rarity characterized most TCR sequences, yet some public TCRs appeared in many donors. The majority of CMV-associated TCR beta chains were reported as apparently HLA-restricted in a later analysis. Later work found that TCR association rates differed between HLA loci; DRB1 had the most and HLA-C the fewest.

This PCR relied on a set of 60 Vbeta primers and 13 Jbeta primers. TCRdb's table, derived via immunoSEQ multiplex PCR, lists solely in-frame clones and lacks some. The sample carries about 200,000 clones, around nine tenths recorded once. Germline V lookup: CDR1 MGHDK, CDR2 SYGVNS. CDR3 length equals 14 residues. Trimming left V 3 bases short and J 1 base short, with 9 bases between. Concerning this clone itself: As yet, its antigen is unknown.

Input material: PBMCs. This TCR was recovered from a woman younger than 35 in good health and CMV-seronegative. V usage is TRBV25-1 and J usage is TRBJ1-1; D remains unclear. The CDR3, as DNA: TGTGCCAGCAGTGATACCAGTACGAACACTGAAGCTTTCTTT. As protein: CASSDTSTNTEAFF.